This record covers a single TCR beta chain. No antigen is known for it. This entry comes from a study of T-cell memory formation after mild COVID-19. Constant-segment primers were used for 5'RACE, and the resulting TCR alpha and TCR beta cDNA libraries carried sample barcodes and UMIs. TCRdb ran MiXCR on the 5' RACE reads and lists one entry per CDR3 protein. The table has approximately 60,000 distinct CDR3 sequences, more than 8% seen once; the top ten hold 1.2%. Study outcomes and limitations: Later expanders leaned toward CD4+, whereas clones contracting from day 15 to 85 were balanced CD4/CD8. Second-wave clones with a day 37 peak had unconfirmed SARS-CoV-2 specificity.

The CDR3 has 12 amino acids. Trimming left V 4 bases short and J 3 bases short, with 7 bases between. Germline-derived CDR1 and CDR2 are MNHNS and SASEGT. The rearrangement uses TRBV6-1 and TRBJ2-7, with D unclear. The source of this sequence is a young man who had mild COVID-19 (a few samples of this study predate the infection). Cell type and time point are not known. The sample consisted of PBMCs or a T cell subset sorted from them (not recorded which). The DNA for the CDR3 is TGTGCCAGCAGTGGACTGATCTACGAGCAGTACGTC. It codes for CASSGLIYEQYV.